The next 9 T cell receptor beta chains were all read from a single sample in a study of T cell responses to AZD1222 COVID-19 vaccine. Sequencing was performed with immunoSEQ multiplex PCR; in TCRdb, only in-frame clones are kept and a portion is missing. Counted here are roughly 93,000 clones, approximately 86% occurring once; the ten biggest clones make up roughly 6%. The sample consisted of peripheral blood, taken on day 0 of AZD1222 vaccination. The receptors derive from an adult in good health.

V is TRBV2 and J is TRBJ2-3; 11 bases are shared with TRBD2. Unmatched junction bases numbered 1, after V lost 9 bases and J lost 2 bases. Germline CDR1 reads SNHLY; CDR2 reads FYNNEI. The CDR3 has 13 residues. DNA of the CDR3: TGTGCCAGGACTAGCGGGGACACAGATACGCAGTATTTT. It yields the protein CARTSGDTDTQYF. The entire variable domain, with the rest obtained from reference TRBV2 and TRBJ2-3, is as follows: EPEVTQTPSHQVTQMGQEVILRCVPISNHLYFYWYRQILGQKVEFLVSFYNNEISEKSEIFDDQFSVERPDGSNFTLKIRSTKLEDSAMYFCARTSGDTDTQYFGPGTRLTVL.

The chain has TRBV25-1 and TRBJ2-5, with D perhaps TRBD2 (6 bases). Germline lookup yields CDR1 MGHDK and CDR2 SYGVNS. V gave up 4 bases and J gave up 3 bases, with 9 bases separating them. This CDR3 has 13 residues. The CDR3: CASSVAGKETQYF. The CDR3 DNA reads TGTGCCAGCAGTGTGGCGGGGAAAGAGACCCAGTACTTC.

The chain links TRBV15 to TRBJ1-2; possibly TRBD1 for D (5 bases). The germline V and J ends were trimmed by 5 bases and 4 bases, with 11 bases remaining between them. Germline assignment: CDR1 LNHNV and CDR2 YYDKDF (reference sequence). The CDR3 is made up of 13 amino acids. The CDR3 reads CATSDGTVYGYTF. The CDR3 nucleotides read TGTGCCACCAGCGACGGGACGGTCTATGGCTACACCTTC.

This chain links TRBV5-4 with TRBJ1-1, with D maybe TRBD1 (5 bases). The CDR3 loop spans 15 amino acids. Germline assignment: CDR1 SGHNT and CDR2 YYREEE (reference sequence). V lost 4 bases and J lost 0, with 13 bases in between. The CDR3 sequence: CASSPQNRMNTEAFF. CDR3 bases: TGTGCCAGCAGCCCCCAAAACAGGATGAACACTGAAGCTTTCTTT.

This clone was seen a single time. The gene calls are TRBV3-1 (or the pseudogene TRBV3-2) and TRBJ2-1; 10 positions agree with TRBD1. Germline CDR1 is LGHDT and CDR2 is YNNKEL (reference sequence). CDR3 length equals 16 residues. The V gene end was trimmed by 0 bases and the J gene end by 5 bases; junction bases not matched to a gene: 4. CDR3 sequence: CASSQEGQGTDNEQFF. CDR3 sequence (DNA): TGTGCCAGCAGCCAAGAGGGACAGGGGACCGACAATGAGCAGTTCTTC.

This clone was picked up a small number of times. The rearrangement links TRBV27 to TRBJ2-3; tentative D call: TRBD1 (6 bases). The CDR3 runs 14 residues. Trimming took 4 bases from V and 4 from J, leaving 12 bases between them. Germline assignment: CDR1 MNHEY and CDR2 SMNVEV (reference sequence). CDR3 amino acids: CASSSNRVADTQYF. The CDR3 coding sequence is TGTGCCAGCAGTTCAAACAGGGTCGCAGATACGCAGTATTTT.

The J gene is TRBJ2-7, the V gene TRBV18, with D possibly TRBD1 on 6 matching bases. Trimming took 4 bases from V and 0 from J, leaving 13 bases between them. Germline CDR1 KGHSH, CDR2 LQKENI. The CDR3 contains 15 residues. CDR3 sequence: CASSLGQIGSYEQYF. The CDR3 DNA follows: TGTGCCAGCTCACTCGGACAGATCGGCTCCTACGAGCAGTACTTC.

The V gene is TRBV19, the J gene TRBJ2-3; weak D call: TRBD1 (5 bases). CDR3 length: 14 residues. The V end lost 7 bases, the J end lost 4 bases, and 15 bases lay between the germline ends. Germline CDR1 LNHDA, CDR2 SQIVND (reference sequence). The CDR3 nucleotides are TGTGCCAGTACCAACCGCAGGGCCTCAGATACGCAGTATTTT. Its protein is CASTNRRASDTQYF.

This chain joins TRBV21-1 and TRBJ2-1; the table's TRBD1 call for D was not verified on the DNA. TRBV21-1 is classified as a pseudogene. There are 14 residues in the CDR3. The CDR3 nucleotides are TGTGCCAGCCCGTGGGGGCATCTAGGAAATGAGCAGTTCTTC. It is translated as CASPWGHLGNEQFF.